This record concerns one T cell receptor beta chain sequence. Its antigen is currently unknown. This entry belongs to a study of identical twins. Study findings and constraints: Zero-insertion analyses might be partly confounded by invariant T cells like MAIT and iNKT. It was cross-sectional statistical analysis, not following the same donors, that the conclusions relied on.

V lost 3 bases and J lost 7, with 13 bases in between. In germline, CDR1 is SQVTM, CDR2 ANQGSEA. The CDR3 runs 13 residues. TCRdb called the 5' RACE reads again in MiXCR, with one record for every CDR3 protein. Of 550,000 to 700,000 distinct CDR3 sequences listed, approximately 10% are singletons. This sample was shared with a second study, whose subject was yellow fever vaccine responses in identical twins.

The clonotype originates from a woman in her late teens or twenties in good health. The V gene is TRBV29-1, the J gene TRBJ2-1; either TRBD1 or TRBD2 may fit D (5 bases each). The source material was PBMCs. The CDR3 coding sequence is TGCAGCGTTGAGAGGGACGCTCCGAATGAGCAGTTCTTC. This gives the protein CSVERDAPNEQFF.